The sample holds many counts of the clone carrying this T cell receptor (beta chain). From the 5' RACE reads, TCRdb called clonotypes with MiXCR, one entry per CDR3 protein. The sample records about 21,000 distinct CDR3 sequences, about 18% being singletons. This sample stems from a study of neurological immune-mediated disorders. The CDR3 extends over 16 amino acids. Trimming removed 5 bases from V and 4 bases from J; junction bases left unmatched: 7. Germline-derived CDR1 and CDR2 are DFQATT and SNEGSKA (reference sequence). This sequence was found in a woman under 30 with multiple sclerosis. What was sequenced was CD8+ T cells from blood. V is TRBV20-1 and J is TRBJ2-1, with 14 bases aligning to TRBD2. The CDR3 coding sequence is TGCAGTGCTCCTCGACTAGCGGGAGGGACGTACAATGAGCAGTTCTTC. Amino acid sequence: CSAPRLAGGTYNEQFF.